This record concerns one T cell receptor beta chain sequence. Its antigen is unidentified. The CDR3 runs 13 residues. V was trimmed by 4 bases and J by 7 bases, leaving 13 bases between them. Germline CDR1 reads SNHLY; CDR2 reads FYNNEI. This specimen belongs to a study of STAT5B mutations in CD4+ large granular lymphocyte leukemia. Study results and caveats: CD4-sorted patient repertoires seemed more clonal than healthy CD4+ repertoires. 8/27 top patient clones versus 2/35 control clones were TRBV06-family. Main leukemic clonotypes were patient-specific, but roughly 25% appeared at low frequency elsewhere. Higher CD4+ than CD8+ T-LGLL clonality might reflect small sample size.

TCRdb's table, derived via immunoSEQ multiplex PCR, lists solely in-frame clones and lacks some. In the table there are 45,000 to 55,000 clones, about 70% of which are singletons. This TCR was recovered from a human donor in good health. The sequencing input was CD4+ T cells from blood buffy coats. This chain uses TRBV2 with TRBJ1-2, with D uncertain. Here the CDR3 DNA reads TGTGCCAGCAGTGTACGGGGTGGAAGTGGCTACACCTTC. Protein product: CASSVRGGSGYTF.